The entry below gives a single T cell receptor beta chain sequence along with its context. MiXCR was run by TCRdb on the 5' RACE reads, yielding one entry per CDR3 protein. The table has roughly 720,000 distinct CDR3 sequences, about 18% seen once; the top ten hold 10% to 15%. These data belong to a study of identical twins. CDR1 DFQATT and CDR2 SNEGSKA come from the germline V gene (reference sequence). This CDR3 spans 12 amino acids. V dropped 7 bases and J dropped 2; count of bases not matched to a gene: 5. These records were also assigned to another study, of T cells expressing NK-cell markers. From that paper: These same clonotypes (in four donors) also led the CD3+CD56-NKG2C+ fraction.

The chain recombines TRBV20-1 with TRBJ2-7, with 7 nucleotides matching TRBD2. The TCR was taken from a woman younger than 35 in good health. Sequencing was done on a sample of PBMCs. CDR3 protein: CSGGEGPYEQYF. The CDR3 DNA follows: TGCAGTGGAGGGGAGGGGCCCTACGAGCAGTACTTC.